Given below is one T cell receptor (beta chain) in context. The data originate from a study of CXCR3-negative and CXCR3-positive naive CD8 T cells. Each TRB cDNA library was prepared by 5' RACE (with UMI labels). TCRdb re-called the 5' RACE reads and catalogs CDR3 proteins one per entry, DNA excluded. Recorded for this sample: about 8,000 distinct CDR3 sequences. Sequenced material: naive CXCR3- CD8+ T cells from blood. As to subset: CD45RO-CCR7+CD27+CD95- naive CD8+ T cells lacking CXCR3 (TNR3-). The receptor was derived from a human donor in good health. Some clones in this sample may be carry-over from other donors' samples.

CDR3 protein: CASSQEGPRQSQETQYF. This chain connects TRBV3-1 to TRBJ2-5; TCRdb's assignment of TRBD2 cannot be checked, as there is no DNA. Germline lookup yields CDR1 LGHDT and CDR2 YNNKEL (reference sequence). The CDR3 spans 17 residues.